These 17 T cell receptor beta chains came from one sample sequenced in a study of T cells in Graves' hyperthyroidism and ophthalmopathy. TCR beta CDR3 sequences were amplified from RNA transcripts. An initial round of RT-PCR targeting the TCR CDR3 relied on the HTBI primer set. TCRdb passed the multiplex PCR reads through MiXCR, listing each CDR3 protein once. The sample lists under 400,000 distinct CDR3 sequences, roughly 15% occurring once. Sequencing was performed on blood. The receptors derive from an older woman with Graves' ophthalmopathy.

This clonotype was seen many times. The J gene is TRBJ2-3, the V gene TRBV4-1; D might be TRBD1 or TRBD2, each matching 5 bases. In germline, CDR1 is MGHRA, CDR2 YSYEKL. The CDR3 consists of 14 residues. Trimming shortened V by 4 bases and J by 5 bases, and 13 bases separated the two germline ends. Here the CDR3 reads CASSPVGTRDTQYF. In DNA form, the CDR3 reads TGCGCCAGCAGCCCGGTGGGGACGAGAGATACGCAGTATTTT.

This clonotype appeared many times. The chain joins TRBV2 to TRBJ1-1, with a tentative D call TRBD1 (6 bases). This CDR3 contains 15 residues. V gave up 3 bases and J gave up 0 bases, with 11 bases separating them. Germline V gives CDR1 SNHLY, CDR2 FYNNEI. The CDR3 reads CASSDLGQLNTEAFF. Written as DNA, the CDR3 is TGTGCCAGCAGTGATTTGGGACAACTGAACACTGAAGCTTTCTTT.

The sample holds many counts of this clonotype. V is TRBV20-1 and J is TRBJ2-7; 7 bases line up with TRBD2. V was clipped by 0 bases and J by 7 bases; unmatched bases: 15. The CDR3 extends over 16 amino acids. Germline CDR1 DFQATT, CDR2 SNEGSKA (reference sequence). The CDR3 here is CSARDLAGERALEQYF. DNA of the CDR3: TGCAGTGCTAGAGACTTGGCGGGAGAACGAGCCTTGGAGCAGTACTTC.

This clonotype was seen many times. The chain joins TRBV27 to TRBJ1-1; a weak D match, TRBD1 (6 bases). Trimming took off 3 bases at V and 4 bases at J, with 12 bases between the two ends. Germline V lookup: CDR1 MNHEY, CDR2 SMNVEV (reference sequence). The length of the CDR3 is 14 residues. This CDR3 is CASSFAGASTEAFF. CDR3 bases: TGTGCCAGCAGTTTCGCGGGGGCCAGCACTGAAGCTTTCTTT.

Ten or more counts support this clonotype. The rearrangement links TRBV18 to TRBJ1-1, with a possible D match to TRBD1 (5 bases). V lost 6 bases, J lost 3 bases, and 14 bases lay in between. The CDR3 has 14 residues. The germline V gene encodes CDR1 KGHSH and CDR2 LQKENI. The CDR3 DNA sequence: TGTGCCAGCTCTCCGAGGGGAGGCGACACTGAAGCTTTCTTT. It is translated as CASSPRGGDTEAFF.

This clonotype was detected many times. The genes are TRBV11-2 and TRBJ2-7, with TRBD2 matching 12 bases. Germline-derived CDR1 and CDR2 are SGHAT and FQNNGV. The CDR3 totals 16 residues. J lost 5 bases, V lost 0 bases, and 5 bases had no gene match. Here the CDR3 reads CASSLEGLAGSDEQYF. The DNA for the CDR3 is TGTGCCAGCAGCTTAGAAGGACTAGCGGGATCAGACGAGCAGTACTTC.

This clonotype was counted ten times or more. V is TRBV10-2 and J is TRBJ1-1, with a weak D call TRBD1 (5 bases). Germline V gene lookup returns CDR1 WSHSY and CDR2 SAAADI. The CDR3 consists of 13 residues. V dropped 6 bases and J dropped 1 base, with 9 bases sitting between them. Written as DNA, the CDR3 is TGCGCCAGCAGGGGGAGGGGGAACACTGAAGCTTTCTTT. Protein sequence: CASRGRGNTEAFF.

This clonotype was seen many times. This chain joins TRBV7-3 and TRBJ2-1; 10 nucleotides align to TRBD2. Germline CDR1 reads SGHTA; CDR2 reads FQGTGA. This CDR3 has 19 amino acids. The junction had 9 bases not matched to a gene; V was cut back by 1 base and J by 0 bases. The CDR3 loop is CASSLNLVASGSSYNEQFF. CDR3 nucleotides: TGTGCCAGCAGCTTAAATTTGGTAGCTAGCGGGAGCTCCTACAATGAGCAGTTCTTC.

This clonotype was seen ten or more times. The chain links TRBV20-1 to TRBJ2-5; D remains unclear. V dropped 3 bases and J dropped 1 base, with 12 bases sitting between them. The CDR3 totals 14 residues. CDR1 is DFQATT, CDR2 SNEGSKA, per germline (reference sequence). The CDR3 nucleotides are TGCAGTGCTAGGTCAGACTGGTCCCAAGAGACCCAGTACTTC. Translating it yields CSARSDWSQETQYF.

This clonotype was counted a few times. This rearrangement joins TRBV5-1 to TRBJ2-3; D remains ambiguous. Germline CDR1 and CDR2: SGHRS and YFSETQ. The V end was cut by 7 bases, the J end by 5 bases, with 17 bases between. The CDR3 has 14 amino acids. The CDR3 DNA follows: TGCGCCAGCTACCTTGATCGGGCAATAGATACGCAGTATTTT. Translation: CASYLDRAIDTQYF.

This clonotype was counted many times. The J gene is TRBJ2-1, the V gene TRBV28, with TRBD2 matching 7 bases. CDR3 length: 14 residues. Germline trimming cut 5 bases from V and 8 bases from J; bases unmatched to any gene: 9. Per the germline V gene, CDR1 is MDHEN and CDR2 is SYDVKM. The DNA for the CDR3 is TGTGCCAGCAGTGACCTCCGGGGGGTCGATGAGCAGTTCTTC. Protein product: CASSDLRGVDEQFF.

In its sample, this clonotype was seen a few times. The V call is TRBV2, the J call TRBJ1-3; 7 nucleotides match TRBD1. Germline V gene sequence: CDR1 SNHLY, CDR2 FYNNEI. V gave up 5 bases and J gave up 2 bases; unmatched junction bases: 9. This CDR3 spans 16 amino acids. The CDR3 coding sequence is TGTGCCAGCAGTAGACAGGGCAGTGCAGCTGGAAACACCATATATTTT. Amino acid sequence: CASSRQGSAAGNTIYF.

This clonotype was counted ten times or more. The chain has TRBV12-3 or TRBV12-4 and TRBJ1-1; TRBD1 is a possible D gene (6 bases). Trimming shortened V by 5 bases and J by 0 bases, and 10 bases separated the two germline ends. There are 14 residues in the CDR3. CDR3 in DNA: TGTGCCAGCAGTGGACAGCTGATGAACACTGAAGCTTTCTTT. Encoded protein: CASSGQLMNTEAFF.

This clonotype was detected many times. This chain connects TRBV28 to TRBJ2-5, with D possibly TRBD2 on 5 matching bases. The CDR3 is 20 amino acids. The germline V gene encodes CDR1 MDHEN and CDR2 SYDVKM. V was cut by 4 bases and J by 7 bases, with 34 bases left in between. The CDR3 protein is CASSSTRTSFAAPREGTQYF. The CDR3, as DNA: TGTGCCAGCAGTTCAACCCGCACCTCTTTCGCGGCCCCGCGAGAGGGGACCCAGTACTTC.

This clonotype appeared many times. The chain is built from TRBV7-3 and TRBJ2-1, with 13 bases fitting TRBD2. V lost 5 bases and J lost 5; bases outside the gene matches: 6. Per the germline V gene, CDR1 is SGHTA and CDR2 is FQGTGA. This CDR3 has 16 amino acids. The CDR3 DNA reads as TGTGCCAGCAGCCCGCGGACTAGCGGGAGAGACAATGAGCAGTTCTTC. Residues: CASSPRTSGRDNEQFF.

This clonotype showed up just a few times. V gene TRBV2 combines with J gene TRBJ1-5, with D perhaps TRBD1 (6 bases). This CDR3 region has 13 residues. V was cut by 10 bases and J by 0 bases, with 10 bases left in between. Germline CDR1 reads SNHLY; CDR2 reads FYNNEI. CDR3 nucleotide sequence: TGTGCCATCAGGGGCGATAGCAATCAGCCCCAGCATTTT. Amino acids: CAIRGDSNQPQHF.

In its sample, this clonotype was seen a few times. The rearrangement links TRBV6-1 to TRBJ1-5; TRBD1 might be the D (5 bases). Trimming removed 6 bases at V and 7 bases at J, with 13 bases between. This CDR3 is built from 13 residues. CDR1 is MNHNS, CDR2 SASEGT, per germline. The CDR3 protein is CASSRDVLQPQHF. The CDR3 nucleotides are TGTGCCAGCAGCCGGGACGTCCTACAGCCCCAGCATTTT.